This TCR beta chain was retrieved from a study of T cell responses to AZD1222 COVID-19 vaccine. The wider study: Second doses were pooled across both intervals (about 4 or about 12 weeks).

The germline CDR1 and CDR2 sequences are GTSNPN and SVGIG (reference sequence). The CDR3 contains 13 residues. Trimming removed 0 bases from V and 5 bases from J, with 8 bases in between. Sequenced by immunoSEQ multiplex PCR; TCRdb stores in-frame clones only, minus some. The sample has 150,000 to 200,000 clones, 85% to 90% seen once. The TCR sequence derives from an adult in good health. The chain employs TRBV30 and TRBJ1-5, with D possibly being TRBD1 (5 bases). Sequenced here: peripheral blood, sampled on day 0 of AZD1222 vaccination. The CDR3 spells CAWSVQEDQPQHF. The CDR3 DNA sequence: TGTGCCTGGAGTGTACAGGAGGATCAGCCCCAGCATTTT.